The 30 T cell receptor beta chains below come from one sample, sequenced in a study of blood T cells in healthy people across ages. A J-beta primer mix and a sample-barcoded 5' primer were used in a second PCR of about 7 to 12 cycles. TCRdb passed the 5' RACE reads through MiXCR, listing each CDR3 protein once. The sample includes about 640,000 distinct CDR3 sequences, less than 45% seen only once; the top ten take approximately 29%. Sequences were obtained from blood. These receptors were collected from a man older than 75 in good health.

This rearrangement joins TRBV10-1 to TRBJ2-2, with 9 bases matching TRBD1. Germline-derived CDR1 and CDR2 are WNHNN and SYGVQD (reference sequence). The CDR3 runs to 17 residues. The J segment lost 6 bases and the V segment lost 0 bases, leaving 8 bases of the junction unmatched. CDR3 DNA sequence: TGCGCCAGCAGTGAGTCGGTGGGACAGGGCGTCCCCGGGGAGCTGTTTTTT. The encoded protein is CASSESVGQGVPGELFF.

This clonotype was detected only a few times. V is TRBV4-2 and J is TRBJ2-7; tentative D call: TRBD2 (5 bases). V shed 3 bases and J shed 7 bases, with 16 bases lying between them. Germline-derived CDR1 and CDR2 are LGHNA and YNFKEQ. CDR3 size: 14 residues. Here the CDR3 reads CASSHSGGLGEQYF. CDR3 in DNA: TGTGCCAGCAGCCATTCTGGAGGCTTGGGGGAGCAGTACTTC.

In this sample, this clonotype turned up a few times. The J gene is TRBJ2-1, the V gene TRBV7-9; D unresolved. This CDR3 region has 12 residues. The germline V gene encodes CDR1 SEHNR and CDR2 FQNEAQ (reference sequence). Trimming took off 3 bases at V and 6 bases at J, with 6 bases between the two ends. CDR3 nucleotide sequence: TGTGCCAGCAGCTTCGACTCCAATGAGCAGTTCTTC. It specifies CASSFDSNEQFF.

The chain employs TRBV7-9 and TRBJ1-2, with a weak D call TRBD1 (5 bases). This CDR3 region has 14 residues. Germline assignment: CDR1 SEHNR and CDR2 FQNEAQ (reference sequence). V was clipped by 3 bases and J by 2 bases, with 10 bases between them. CDR3 DNA sequence: TGTGCCAGCAGCTTCCAGGGAAGCAACTATGGCTACACCTTC. Translation gives CASSFQGSNYGYTF. The full variable domain, rest sourced from reference TRBV7-9 and TRBJ1-2, is DTGVSQNPRHKITKRGQNVTFRCDPISEHNRLYWYRQTLGQGPEFLTYFQNEAQLEKSRLLSDRFSAERPKGSFSTLEIQRTEQGDSAMYLCASSFQGSNYGYTFGSGTRLTVV.

V usage is TRBV11-2 and J usage is TRBJ2-5; 8 positions match TRBD2. The trim removed 4 bases at V and 5 bases at J, leaving 12 bases unmatched. Germline V gene sequence: CDR1 SGHAT, CDR2 FQNNGV. The CDR3 sequence is 16 residues long. As DNA, the CDR3 is TGTGCCAGCAGCTCCCCGTTTAGCGGGGAGAGTGAGACCCAGTACTTC. This gives the protein CASSSPFSGESETQYF.

This chain joins TRBV7-9 and TRBJ2-7; tentatively, D is TRBD1 or TRBD2 (5 bases each). Deletions cut 7 bases from V and 0 bases from J, with 16 bases between. The CDR3 is 15 residues long. Germline CDR1 and CDR2: SEHNR and FQNEAQ (reference sequence). CDR3 residues: CASTSIGESSYEQYF. The CDR3 DNA follows: TGTGCCAGCACCTCAATAGGGGAGAGCTCCTACGAGCAGTACTTC.

This chain links TRBV6-5 with TRBJ2-7; tentatively, D is TRBD1 or TRBD2 (5 bases each). The germline V gene encodes CDR1 MNHEY and CDR2 SVGAGI. This CDR3 contains 14 residues. Between the trimmed V and J ends, which lost 5 bases and 4 bases, there was a span of 15 bases. The CDR3 sequence: CASSKDGAWYEQYF. CDR3 DNA sequence: TGTGCCAGCAGTAAGGACGGGGCATGGTACGAGCAGTACTTC.

The gene calls are TRBV7-2 and TRBJ2-3; D might be TRBD2 (6 bases). Germline CDR1 reads SGHTA; CDR2 reads FQGNSA. The CDR3 contains 16 residues. The V end was cut by 4 bases, the J end by 0 bases, with 14 bases between. The CDR3 DNA follows: TGTGCCAGCAGCTCCAACCTAGCGTCTAGCACAGATACGCAGTATTTT. This encodes CASSSNLASSTDTQYF.

As to this clonotype: One end of the junction fails to match germline, which may point to a read error. This chain links TRBV5-4 with TRBJ1-1, with D maybe TRBD1 (6 bases). This CDR3 spans 14 amino acids. Germline V gene lookup returns CDR1 SGHNT and CDR2 YYREEE (reference sequence). This CDR3 reads CASRPGQTNTETFF. CDR3 coding DNA: TGTGCCAGCAGGCCGGGACAAACGAACACTGAAACTTTCTTT.

This clonotype showed up many times. The V and J genes are TRBV7-2 and TRBJ2-7; D is perhaps TRBD2 (5 bases). The length of the CDR3 is 13 residues. The germline CDR1 and CDR2 sequences are SGHTA and FQGNSA. Trimming left V 1 base short and J 4 bases short, with 8 bases between. CDR3 loop: CASSLGAEYEQYF. The CDR3 nucleotides are TGTGCCAGCAGCTTAGGAGCGGAGTACGAGCAGTACTTC.

This clonotype was counted once. The chain recombines TRBV5-8 with TRBJ1-1; TRBD1 might be the D (6 bases). TRBJ1-5 matches the DNA end more closely, so the J call is doubtful. The CDR3 loop spans 14 amino acids. CDR1 is SGHTS, CDR2 YDEGEE, per germline. CDR3 protein: CASSSGQPGGPQHF. In DNA form, the CDR3 reads TGTGCCAGCAGCTCAGGACAGCCCGGGGGGCCCCAGCATTTT.

This clonotype was detected only a few times. The chain combines TRBV6-2 or TRBV6-3 with TRBJ2-1, with 11 bases matching TRBD2. V was clipped by 4 bases and J by 4 bases; unmatched bases: 6. This CDR3 has 16 residues. In germline, CDR1 is MNHEY, CDR2 SVGEGT. The CDR3 DNA sequence: TGTGCCAGCAGTTCCCCTCGACTAGCGGGGTACAATGAGCAGTTCTTC. Translation gives CASSSPRLAGYNEQFF.

The chain couples TRBV20-1 to TRBJ1-5; D call uncertain. V lost 3 bases and J 0 bases, leaving 18 bases between the germline ends. The V gene's germline CDR1 is DFQATT and CDR2 SNEGSKA (reference sequence). The CDR3 covers 17 residues. In DNA form, the CDR3 reads TGCAGTGCTAGGCCGTATTTCATAGGATCTAGCAATCAGCCCCAGCATTTT. Its protein product is CSARPYFIGSSNQPQHF.

In its sample, this clonotype was seen a few times. The V call is TRBV29-1, the J call TRBJ1-2; D not certain. The CDR3 length is 13 residues. V gave up 1 base and J gave up 4 bases, with 10 bases separating them. The V gene's germline CDR1 is SQVTM and CDR2 ANQGSEA. The CDR3 nucleotides are TGCAGCGTTGAAGTAGCGGGATTCTATGGCTACACCTTC. This encodes CSVEVAGFYGYTF.

This clonotype was observed a handful of times. CDR3 sequence reads: CATSRDQLNTEAFF. CDR3 in DNA: TGTGCCACCAGCAGAGATCAACTGAACACTGAAGCTTTCTTT. The chain employs TRBV15 and TRBJ1-1; D not resolved. The CDR3 sequence is 14 residues long. The ends were cut back, 0 bases at V and 0 bases at J, with 5 bases in the middle. CDR1 and CDR2 from the germline V gene are LNHNV and YYDKDF (reference sequence).

This chain connects TRBV27 to TRBJ2-1; possibly TRBD1 or TRBD2 for D (5 bases each). This CDR3 has 17 amino acids. V lost 4 bases to trimming and J lost 5 bases, with 21 bases between them. CDR1 is MNHEY and CDR2 is SMNVEV in the germline V gene (reference sequence). This chain's CDR3 is CASSWGSTGRWDNEQFF. The CDR3 coding sequence is TGTGCCAGCAGTTGGGGGTCGACCGGGCGGTGGGACAATGAGCAGTTCTTC.

This clonotype was counted between two and nine times. The chain links TRBV20-1 to TRBJ1-5; a weak D match, TRBD1 (5 bases). V was shortened by 3 bases and J by 9 bases, with 15 bases between the two germline ends. Germline-derived CDR1 and CDR2 are DFQATT and SNEGSKA (reference sequence). The CDR3 runs 13 residues. CDR3 residues: CSASIPGDRPQHF. The CDR3 DNA sequence: TGCAGTGCTAGTATACCGGGGGATCGGCCCCAGCATTTT.

This clonotype was observed many times. This rearrangement joins TRBV27 to TRBJ2-5, with D possibly matching TRBD1 (6 bases). V lost 0 bases to trimming and J lost 5 bases, with 10 bases between them. This CDR3 is built from 14 residues. Germline V CDR1 and CDR2: MNHEY, SMNVEV (reference sequence). As DNA, the CDR3 is TGTGCCAGCAGTTTATCAGGGGGAGAGGAGACCCAGTACTTC. The encoded protein is CASSLSGGEETQYF.

The rearrangement joins TRBV24-1 to TRBJ2-1; D gene ambiguous. CDR3 size: 16 residues. Germline-derived CDR1 and CDR2 are KGHDR and SFDVKD. V lost 1 base and J lost 4, with 13 bases in between. As DNA, the CDR3 is TGTGCCACCAGTGATTTCCGGCACTCCGGGTACAATGAGCAGTTCTTC. Its translation: CATSDFRHSGYNEQFF.

In its sample, this clonotype was seen a few times. The rearrangement links TRBV24-1 to TRBJ2-4; D is unresolved. The J call may be wrong; the DNA end is better matched by TRBJ2-7. Germline values: CDR1 KGHDR, CDR2 SFDVKD. The CDR3 extends over 15 amino acids. The CDR3 protein is CATSDISLKGIEQYF. The CDR3 nucleotides read TGTGCCACCAGTGATATAAGCTTAAAAGGGATCGAGCAGTACTTC.

This clonotype was seen many times. The chain employs TRBV5-1 and TRBJ2-3; no reliable D call. This CDR3 has 15 residues. The V gene lost 0 bases and the J gene lost 0 bases, with 8 bases spanning the gap. Germline values: CDR1 SGHRS, CDR2 YFSETQ. In nucleotides, the CDR3 is TGCGCCAGCAGCTTGGTTGCACGGAGCACAGATACGCAGTATTTT. Translation: CASSLVARSTDTQYF.

The chain recombines TRBV28 with TRBJ2-1; TRBD1 agrees at 8 bases. The germline V gene has CDR1 MDHEN and CDR2 SYDVKM. The J segment lost 6 bases and the V segment lost 6 bases, leaving 4 bases of the junction unmatched. This CDR3 spans 13 amino acids. CDR3 residues: CASRRQGRNEQFF. CDR3 nucleotides: TGTGCCAGCAGAAGACAGGGGCGCAATGAGCAGTTCTTC.

In regard to this clonotype: A read error is possible here, since a much larger clone lies one base away. The V and J genes are TRBV10-2 and TRBJ2-3; D is ambiguous. Trimming cost V 7 bases and J 2 bases, with 16 bases left between them. Per germline, CDR1 WSHSY and CDR2 SAAADI. The CDR3 is 15 residues long. CDR3 sequence reads: CASTSGNLLTDTQYF. DNA of the CDR3: TGCGCCAGCACGTCGGGCAACCTCCTCACAGATACGCAGTATTTT.

The genes are TRBV7-8 and TRBJ2-7; tentatively, D is TRBD1 (5 bases). The J call is uncertain, as TRBJ2-5 better fits the DNA end. Germline V lookup: CDR1 SGHVS, CDR2 FQNEAQ. The CDR3 runs to 14 residues. CDR3 nucleotide sequence: TGTGCCAGCAGCCGCAACACCAGGGAAGAGACCCAGTACTTC. It specifies CASSRNTREETQYF.

The V call is TRBV5-1, the J call TRBJ2-7; the D gene could be TRBD1 or TRBD2 (5 bases each). Germline CDR1 SGHRS, CDR2 YFSETQ. CDR3 length: 13 amino acids. The V gene lost 2 bases and the J gene lost 7 bases, with 13 bases spanning the gap. CDR3 residues: CASSLGTNNEQYF. CDR3 nucleotide sequence: TGCGCCAGCAGCTTAGGGACCAACAATGAGCAGTACTTC. Supplemented by reference TRBV5-1 and TRBJ2-7, the full variable domain reads KAGVTQTPRYLIKTRGQQVTLSCSPISGHRSVSWYQQTPGQGLQFLFEYFSETQRNKGNFPGRFSGRQFSNSRSEMNVSTLELGDSALYLCASSLGTNNEQYFGPGTRLTVT.

J is TRBJ1-4 and V is TRBV5-1, with D perhaps matching TRBD1 (5 bases). The CDR3 runs 14 residues. Germline CDR1 SGHRS, CDR2 YFSETQ. V was shortened by 0 bases and J by 7 bases, with 10 bases between the two germline ends. The CDR3 region has the DNA TGCGCCAGCAGCTTGGGGGGCGCGAGTGAAAAACTGTTTTTT. The encoded protein is CASSLGGASEKLFF.

The rearrangement links TRBV6-1 to TRBJ2-4; D is ambiguous. The J call may not be correct, given that the DNA end is closer to TRBJ2-7. In germline, CDR1 is MNHNS, CDR2 SASEGT. The CDR3 is 12 residues long. CDR3 coding DNA: TGTGCCAGCAGATACTATTTGAGCGAGCAGTACTTC. This codes for CASRYYLSEQYF.

This chain uses TRBV12-3 or TRBV12-4 with TRBJ2-6, with 7 positions matching TRBD1. With V trimmed by 5 bases and J by 0 bases, 16 bases remained unmatched. The CDR3 consists of 20 residues. As DNA, the CDR3 is TGTGCCAGCAGTCCCCCGACAGGGTCCCTCTTAAGCTCTGGGGCCAACGTCCTGACTTTC. Amino acids: CASSPPTGSLLSSGANVLTF.

This clonotype was seen many times. V usage is TRBV29-1 and J usage is TRBJ2-3; D perhaps matches TRBD2 (6 bases). The CDR3 has 12 amino acids. The V gene's germline CDR1 is SQVTM and CDR2 ANQGSEA. The V and J ends lost 4 bases and 5 bases respectively, with 10 bases between them. The CDR3 protein is CSVGSGEDTQYF. The DNA of the CDR3 is TGCAGCGTTGGATCGGGGGAAGATACGCAGTATTTT.

This clonotype was detected a few times. The chain combines TRBV27 with TRBJ2-7; perhaps TRBD1 as D (5 bases). Germline V gene data show CDR1 as MNHEY and CDR2 as SMNVEV (reference sequence). Trimming pared 0 bases from V and 1 base from J, leaving 16 bases between. The CDR3 extends over 17 amino acids. The CDR3 nucleotides read TGTGCCAGCAGTTTATCGGGGCAGCCGTCGACATCCTACGAGCAGTACTTC. Residues: CASSLSGQPSTSYEQYF.